What follows describes a single T cell receptor beta chain. Other nucleotide sequences in the sample specify the same CDR3. This sample is drawn from a study of cytomegalovirus exposure and HLA in healthy donors. The primer mix had 60 Vbeta and 13 Jbeta primers. TCRdb keeps only in-frame clones here, not all; method: immunoSEQ multiplex PCR. The sample shows some 120,000 clones, about 80% of them seen only once. The sequencing input was PBMCs. This TCR was sampled from a woman in her forties or fifties in good health and CMV-seronegative.

The chain's CDR3 is CASSPGQSYEQYF. Written as DNA, the CDR3 is TGTGCCAGCAGCCCGGGACAGTCCTACGAGCAGTACTTC. The rearrangement uses TRBV7-9 and TRBJ2-7; 7 bases match TRBD1. V was pared by 5 bases and J by 1 base, with 2 bases of the junction left unmatched. The CDR3 contains 13 residues. Germline CDR1 is SEHNR and CDR2 is FQNEAQ (reference sequence).